The sequence of this TCR beta chain was determined in a study of T cells expressing NK-cell markers. Study-wide results and limits: These clonotypes also led the CD3+CD56-NKG2C+ fraction in a handful of donors.

What made the TCR beta cDNA was 5'RACE template switching with UMIs. TCRdb re-called the 5' RACE reads; one entry per CDR3 protein, DNA not given. Recorded for this sample: roughly 390,000 distinct CDR3 sequences. Of note for this clonotype: Its antigen is not identified.

There are 15 residues in the CDR3. The germline V gene has CDR1 LGHDT and CDR2 YNNKEL (reference sequence). This clonotype originated in a man aged 18 to 70 in good health. This chain joins TRBV3-1 and TRBJ2-7; the D call from TCRdb, TRBD1, cannot be confirmed without DNA. Material: blood T cells: a sorted CD56 or NKG2C T cell subset, CD4+ or CD8+ T cells, or bulk PBMC T cells (not recorded which). The chain's CDR3 is CASSQGPGQAYEQYF.